This TCR beta chain derives from a study of T cells in Graves' hyperthyroidism and ophthalmopathy. For the diagnoses, clinical symptoms, serum thyroxine and TRAb, thyroid ultrasound and orbital computed tomography were used. PBMCs came from more than 8.5 ml fresh peripheral blood. Study-wide results and caveats: Blood also held most thyroid clonotypes expanded beyond 0.001.

This clonotype was picked up many times. As yet, its antigen is unknown. TCR beta CDR3 sequences were amplified from RNA transcripts. The TCR CDR3 first-round RT-PCR relied on the HTBI primer set. TCRdb reanalysed the multiplex PCR reads using MiXCR and keeps one entry per CDR3 protein. Here the sample spans some 510,000 distinct CDR3 sequences, about 20% being singletons. CDR1 ENHRY and CDR2 SYGVKD come from the germline V gene. The CDR3 is 14 residues long. The V end was cut by 4 bases, the J end by 1 base, with 10 bases between. This chain uses TRBV10-3 with TRBJ1-1, with a tentative D call TRBD1 (6 bases). What was sequenced was blood. This sequence originates from a man aged 18 to 30 with Graves' hyperthyroidism. CDR3 in amino acids: CAISGTAQNTEAFF. CDR3 nucleotide sequence: TGTGCCATCAGTGGGACAGCGCAGAACACTGAAGCTTTCTTT.